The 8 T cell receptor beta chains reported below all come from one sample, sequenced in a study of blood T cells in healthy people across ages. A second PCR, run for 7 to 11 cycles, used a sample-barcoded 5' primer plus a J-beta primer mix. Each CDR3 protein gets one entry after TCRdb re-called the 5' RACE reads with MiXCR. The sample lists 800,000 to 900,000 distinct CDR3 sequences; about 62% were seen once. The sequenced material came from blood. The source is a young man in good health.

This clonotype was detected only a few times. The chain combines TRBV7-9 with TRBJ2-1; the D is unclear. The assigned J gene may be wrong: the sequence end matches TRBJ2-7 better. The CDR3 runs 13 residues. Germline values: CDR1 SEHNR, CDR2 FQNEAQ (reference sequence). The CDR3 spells CARTMSSYNEQYF. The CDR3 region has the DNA TGTGCCAGGACGATGAGCTCCTACAATGAGCAGTACTTC.

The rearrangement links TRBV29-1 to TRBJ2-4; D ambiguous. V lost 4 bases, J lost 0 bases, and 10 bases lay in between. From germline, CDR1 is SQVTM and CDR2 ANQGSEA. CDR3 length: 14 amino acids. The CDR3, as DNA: TGCAGCGTTGTTCCAGAACTAGCCAAAAACATTCAGTACTTC. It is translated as CSVVPELAKNIQYF.

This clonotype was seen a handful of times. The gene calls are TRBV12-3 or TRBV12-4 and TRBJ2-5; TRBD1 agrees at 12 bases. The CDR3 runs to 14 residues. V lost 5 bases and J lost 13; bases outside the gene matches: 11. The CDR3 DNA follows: TGTGCCAGCAGTCCCCCGGGACAGGGGGCATCGGCGTACTTC. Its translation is CASSPPGQGASAYF.

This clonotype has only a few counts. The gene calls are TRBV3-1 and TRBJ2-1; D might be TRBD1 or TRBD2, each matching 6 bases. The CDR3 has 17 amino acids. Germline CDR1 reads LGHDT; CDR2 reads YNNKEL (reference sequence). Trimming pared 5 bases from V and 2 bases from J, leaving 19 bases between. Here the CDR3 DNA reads TGTGCCAGCAGCTACACAGCCGGGGGCGACGCCTACAATGAGCAGTTCTTC. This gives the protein CASSYTAGGDAYNEQFF.

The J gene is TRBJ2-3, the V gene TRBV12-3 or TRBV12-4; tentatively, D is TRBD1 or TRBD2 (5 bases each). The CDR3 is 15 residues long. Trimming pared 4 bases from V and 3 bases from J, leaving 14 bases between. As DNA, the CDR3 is TGTGCCAGCAGTTCTGGGGGATTAGGTACAGATACGCAGTATTTT. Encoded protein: CASSSGGLGTDTQYF.

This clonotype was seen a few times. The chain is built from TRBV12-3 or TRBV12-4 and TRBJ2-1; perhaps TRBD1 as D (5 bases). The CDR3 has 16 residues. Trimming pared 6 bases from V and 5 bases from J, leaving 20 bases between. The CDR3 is CASSPQGFNKDNEQFF. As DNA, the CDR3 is TGTGCCAGCAGCCCGCAGGGTTTTAACAAAGACAATGAGCAGTTCTTC.

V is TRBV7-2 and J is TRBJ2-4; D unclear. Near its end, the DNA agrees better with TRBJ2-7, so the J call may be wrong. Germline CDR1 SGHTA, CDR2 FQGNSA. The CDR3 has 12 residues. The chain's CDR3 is CASSRLSDEQYF. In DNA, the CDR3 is TGTGCCAGCAGCCGACTCAGCGACGAGCAGTACTTC.

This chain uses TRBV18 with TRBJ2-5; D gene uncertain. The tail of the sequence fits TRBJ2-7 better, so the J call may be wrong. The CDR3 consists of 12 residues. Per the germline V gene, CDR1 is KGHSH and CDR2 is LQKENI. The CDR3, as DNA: TGTGCCAGCGCCCCCAACAACTACGAGCAGTACTTC. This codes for CASAPNNYEQYF.